This T cell receptor beta chain was found in a study of blood T cell repertoires in COVID-19. Overall study: Both acute and convalescent COVID-19 samples were obtained from the United States, Italy and Spain.

This CDR3 region has 13 residues. Germline trimming cut 1 base from V and 7 bases from J; bases unmatched to any gene: 1. From germline, CDR1 is LGHNT and CDR2 FRNRAP. Sequenced by immunoSEQ multiplex PCR; TCRdb stores in-frame clones only, minus some. The sample has approximately 67,000 clones, about 91% seen once. The origin of this receptor is a human donor in a cohort sampled during active COVID-19. The chain links TRBV12-5 to TRBJ1-5, with 7 bases lining up with TRBD1. The specimen was peripheral blood. In DNA, the CDR3 is TGTGCTAGTGGTTTGGAGACAGGGCAGCCCCAGCATTTT. Amino acids: CASGLETGQPQHF.